Each of the 18 T cell receptor beta chains below was sequenced from the same sample in a study of T-cell reconstitution after alpha-beta-depleted transplantation in children. It was with unique molecular identifiers that the TCRbeta library was prepared. One entry per CDR3 protein results from TCRdb running MiXCR on the PCR reads. Here the sample spans roughly 150,000 distinct CDR3 sequences, around 10% being singletons. The specimen was PBMCs, collected before TCRalphabeta/CD19-depleted stem cell transplant. Every receptor here comes from a boy aged 2 to 10 with acute myeloid leukemia, due to receive a stem cell transplant.

In its sample, this clonotype was seen many times. The chain couples TRBV28 to TRBJ2-4; TRBD1 agrees at 7 bases. The V and J ends lost 3 bases and 6 bases, in that order; junction bases with no gene match: 5. CDR3 length equals 14 residues. CDR1 and CDR2 from the germline V gene are MDHEN and SYDVKM. Here the CDR3 reads CASSLTGIGNIQYF. The CDR3 bases are TGTGCCAGCAGTTTGACAGGGATAGGAAACATTCAGTACTTC.

As for this clonotype: Just one base apart from a much larger clone, this may be a read error. The chain has TRBV7-2 and TRBJ2-5; possibly TRBD2 for D (6 bases). The CDR3 is 14 residues long. Germline V gene lookup returns CDR1 SGHTA and CDR2 FQGNSA. The CDR3 region is CVSSLGGAQETQYF. CDR3 DNA sequence: TGTGTCAGCAGCTTAGGCGGGGCCCAAGAGACCCAGTACTTC.

The genes are TRBV25-1 and TRBJ2-3; TRBD2 matches 13 bases. In germline, CDR1 is MGHDK, CDR2 SYGVNS. J lost 0 bases, V lost 0 bases, and 6 bases had no gene match. The CDR3 covers 19 residues. CDR3 DNA: TGTGCCAGCAGTGAATACGGACTAGCGGGGGAAACTAGCACAGATACGCAGTATTTT. Protein: CASSEYGLAGETSTDTQYF.

This clonotype was observed a handful of times. The chain combines TRBV20-1 with TRBJ2-1; D unclear. V was pared by 2 bases and J by 12 bases, with 11 bases between. There are 11 residues in the CDR3. The germline CDR1 and CDR2 sequences are DFQATT and SNEGSKA (reference sequence). CDR3 bases: TGCAGTGCTAGACCTTGGGGATTGCAGTTCTTC. Translated, it gives CSARPWGLQFF.

For this clonotype: A much more abundant neighbour one base away suggests this may be a read error. CDR3 bases: TGTGCCAGCAGCCATGGGACCTACGGCGACACCTTC. Protein: CASSHGTYGDTF. The V and J genes are TRBV3-1 and TRBJ1-2; TRBD1 is a possible D gene (5 bases). Germline V gene sequence: CDR1 LGHDT, CDR2 YNNKEL (reference sequence). Trimming took 3 bases from V and 12 from J, leaving 14 bases between them. The CDR3 extends over 12 amino acids.

This clonotype occurred many times. This chain connects TRBV20-1 to TRBJ2-3; perhaps TRBD1 as D (5 bases). The ends were cut back, 4 bases at V and 6 bases at J, with 11 bases in the middle. CDR1 is DFQATT, CDR2 SNEGSKA, per germline (reference sequence). The length of the CDR3 is 12 residues. CDR3 sequence: CSATDAGDTQYF. The CDR3 region has the DNA TGCAGTGCTACCGACGCAGGGGATACGCAGTATTTT.

This clonotype was recorded at least ten times. The chain links TRBV28 to TRBJ2-7, with TRBD2 as a possible D gene (5 bases). The V end lost 7 bases, the J end lost 2 bases, and 18 bases lay between the germline ends. The CDR3 has 15 residues. CDR1 and CDR2 from the germline V gene are MDHEN and SYDVKM. CDR3 nucleotide sequence: TGTGCCAGCACGGCACTAGGAGGAGCAACCTACGAGCAGTACTTC. This gives the protein CASTALGGATYEQYF.

This clonotype was recorded many times. The chain carries TRBV7-9 and TRBJ1-3; D gene uncertain. The V end was cut by 3 bases, the J end by 1 base, with 10 bases between. The germline V gene encodes CDR1 SEHNR and CDR2 FQNEAQ (reference sequence). The CDR3 extends over 15 amino acids. CDR3 DNA sequence: TGTGCCAGCAGCTTCGCAGAACGTTCTGGAAACACCATATATTTT. Encoded protein: CASSFAERSGNTIYF.

Concerning this clonotype: A much larger clone differs by one base, so this may be a read error. The chain is built from TRBV11-2 and TRBJ2-1; the match to TRBD1 covers 7 bases. This CDR3 is built from 14 residues. Trimming at V came to 5 bases and at J to 4 bases, leaving 5 bases not matched to a gene. In germline, CDR1 is SGHAT, CDR2 FQNNGV. The CDR3 is CASSPPGQYNEQFF. CDR3 nucleotides: TGTGCCAGCAGCCCTCCGGGACAGTACAATGAGCAGTTCTTC.

In its sample, this clonotype was seen once. A much bigger clone sits one base away, suggesting this may be a read error. The chain is built from TRBV6-2 or TRBV6-3 and TRBJ2-6; TRBD1 matches at 8 bases. V lost 11 bases, J lost 1 base, and 13 bases stayed unmatched. The CDR3 runs 17 residues. Germline values: CDR1 MNHEY, CDR2 SVGEGT. The CDR3 bases are TGTGCCCGCAATGGACAGGGTATCAGGTCTGGGGCCAACGTCCTGACTTTC. Protein: CARNGQGIRSGANVLTF.

DNA for the CDR3: TGTGCCAGCAGCTTGGATTTGTCGAGAGGGGGAGAGACCCAGTACTTC. Residues: CASSLDLSRGGETQYF. The chain employs TRBV5-4 and TRBJ2-5, with a tentative D call TRBD1 (6 bases). Germline V lookup: CDR1 SGHNT, CDR2 YYREEE (reference sequence). This CDR3 comprises 16 residues. Trimming took off 0 bases at V and 4 bases at J, with 16 bases between the two ends. Together with reference TRBV5-4 and TRBJ2-5, the CDR3 gives the full variable domain: ETGVTQSPTHLIKTRGQQVTLRCSSQSGHNTVSWYQQALGQGPQFIFQYYREEENGRGNFPPRFSGLQFPNYSSELNVNALELDDSALYLCASSLDLSRGGETQYFGPGTRLLVL.

Many counts were recorded for this clonotype. The V and J genes are TRBV5-6 and TRBJ2-3; 11 nucleotides agree with TRBD2. Trimming took 3 bases from V and 0 from J; bases not matched to a gene: 6. Germline values: CDR1 SGHDT, CDR2 YYEEEE. This CDR3 contains 17 residues. The CDR3 DNA sequence: TGTGCCAGCAGCTATCTGACTAGCGGGGCTAGCACAGATACGCAGTATTTT. Translation: CASSYLTSGASTDTQYF.

This clonotype has ten or more counts. The V and J genes are TRBV9 and TRBJ1-3; tentatively, D is TRBD1 (6 bases). Germline V gene data show CDR1 as SGDLS and CDR2 as YYNGEE. This CDR3 has 15 amino acids. V was clipped by 0 bases and J by 4 bases, with 11 bases between them. Written as DNA, the CDR3 is TGTGCCAGCAGCGTAGAACAGGGACTCGGAAACACCATATATTTT. It yields the protein CASSVEQGLGNTIYF.

This clonotype was picked up a small number of times. The rearrangement joins TRBV6-2 or TRBV6-3 to TRBJ1-1; D remains ambiguous. CDR3 length equals 14 residues. V was shortened by 0 bases and J by 5 bases, with 10 bases between the two germline ends. Germline CDR1 MNHEY, CDR2 SVGEGT. The CDR3 DNA sequence: TGTGCCAGCAGTTACTCCTGGGATAGTACTGAAGCTTTCTTT. As protein: CASSYSWDSTEAFF.

This clonotype was detected a few times. The rearrangement joins TRBV14 to TRBJ1-6; TRBD1 agrees at 7 bases. Germline CDR1 SGHDN, CDR2 FVKESK. V was pared by 2 bases and J by 5 bases, with 6 bases of the junction left unmatched. This CDR3 spans 16 amino acids. CDR3 bases: TGTGCCAGCAGCCAACCACAGGGGAGGGATAATTCACCCCTCCACTTT. The encoded protein is CASSQPQGRDNSPLHF.

This clonotype was found many times. CDR3 in amino acids: CASSFGATDTQYF. The CDR3 DNA is TGTGCCAGCAGTTTCGGGGCGACAGATACGCAGTATTTT. This rearrangement joins TRBV27 to TRBJ2-3, with D perhaps being TRBD1 or TRBD2 (5 bases each). Germline CDR1 MNHEY, CDR2 SMNVEV (reference sequence). The CDR3 consists of 13 residues. V was clipped by 3 bases and J by 3 bases, with 7 bases between them.

Notes on this clonotype: This may stem from a read error, because a much larger clone lies one nucleotide away. CDR3 residues: CASSWGRRETQSF. The CDR3 bases are TGTGCCAGCAGTTGGGGACGTCGGGAGACCCAGTCCTTC. This chain connects TRBV12-3 or TRBV12-4 to TRBJ2-5; D is perhaps TRBD2 (6 bases). The CDR3 runs to 13 residues.

This clonotype was recorded at least ten times. The chain uses TRBV7-2 and TRBJ2-3, with D possibly matching TRBD1 (6 bases). There are 15 residues in the CDR3. Germline lookup yields CDR1 SGHTA and CDR2 FQGNSA. The V end lost 5 bases, the J end lost 4 bases, and 16 bases lay between the germline ends. The CDR3 sequence is CASSDPQGGADTQYF. CDR3 bases: TGTGCCAGCAGCGATCCACAGGGTGGGGCAGATACGCAGTATTTT.